This T cell receptor (beta chain) was recovered during a study of shared clonotypes between healthy human individuals. Germline CDR1 is MNHEY and CDR2 is SMNVEV (reference sequence). V lost 5 bases and J lost 0; bases outside the gene matches: 10. The CDR3 has 17 amino acids. Produced via immunoSEQ multiplex PCR; TCRdb's table is partial and in-frame only. The sample yields around 600,000 clones, around 95% seen once. CD8 cells regarded as naive lacked CD45RO, were positively chosen for CCR7, and omitted terminally differentiated effector memory CD45RA+ cells. This chain links TRBV27 with TRBJ2-7; 10 nucleotides line up with TRBD2. The receptor's source is a woman aged 30 to 39 in good health. Sequencing was performed on naive CD8+ T cells sorted from blood. The DNA for the CDR3 is TGTGCCAGCAGTCCCCGACTAGCGGGCTCGCTCTCCTACGAGCAGTACTTC. Translated, it gives CASSPRLAGSLSYEQYF.